This is a list of T cell receptor beta chains from one sample in a study of shared clonotypes between healthy human individuals. Using immunoSEQ multiplex PCR, the repertoire was profiled, and TCRdb retains in-frame clones only, with some absent. The sample carries about a million clones, about three quarters recorded once. The sequenced material came from memory CD4+ T cells sorted from blood. Receptors were obtained from a young man in good health. The CDR3 runs from the conserved cysteine through the conserved F or W. A D gene is named only where the DNA matches it firmly. Clone size is not always given. Where it is, it says once, few, many or a class for expanded clones.

CDR3nt: TGTGCCAGTAGTGGGAGCGGGAGATTGGAAAACATTCAGTACTTC
CDR3aa: CASSGSGRLENIQYF
d_gene: TRBD2
v_gene: TRBV19
j_gene: TRBJ2-4
abundance: .

CDR3nt: TGTGCCAGCAGCTTAGGCAGGGAAAGGGCTGGGGCCAACGTCCTGACTTTC
CDR3aa: CASSLGRERAGANVLTF
d_gene: .
v_gene: TRBV7-9
j_gene: TRBJ2-6
abundance: .

CDR3nt: TGTGCCAGCAGCCAAGATTTGGGACGGAGTAATGAAAAACTGTTTTTT
CDR3aa: CASSQDLGRSNEKLFF
d_gene: .
v_gene: TRBV14
j_gene: TRBJ1-4
abundance: few

CDR3nt: TGCGCCAGCAGTTGGGACACCGGTTCCTACGAGCAGTACTTC
CDR3aa: CASSWDTGSYEQYF
d_gene: .
v_gene: TRBV5-1
j_gene: TRBJ2-7
abundance: .

CDR3nt: TGTGCCAGTAATTTGAGGGGGTCCAATGAGCAGTTCTTC
CDR3aa: CASNLRGSNEQFF
d_gene: .
v_gene: TRBV19
j_gene: TRBJ2-1
abundance: .

CDR3nt: TGTGCCACCAGCAGAGATTTTGCGGGGGACGGGGAGCTGTTTTTT
CDR3aa: CATSRDFAGDGELFF
d_gene: TRBD2
v_gene: TRBV15
j_gene: TRBJ2-2
abundance: .

CDR3nt: TGTGCCAGCAGCTCACAGGGGTCCAATCAGCCCCAGCATTTT
CDR3aa: CASSSQGSNQPQHF
d_gene: TRBD1
v_gene: TRBV11-2
j_gene: TRBJ1-5
abundance: .

CDR3nt: TGCAGCGTTGCGGCAGGCCTCTACGAGCAGTACTTC
CDR3aa: CSVAAGLYEQYF
d_gene: .
v_gene: TRBV29-1
j_gene: TRBJ2-7
abundance: .

CDR3nt: TGTGCCAGCAGACGCAATTTGGGGGCTGAAGCTTTCTTT
CDR3aa: CASRRNLGAEAFF
d_gene: .
v_gene: TRBV6-5
j_gene: TRBJ1-1
abundance: .

CDR3nt: TGTGCCGGGGCCGGCCAACCGCAAGAGACCCAGTACTTC
CDR3aa: CAGAGQPQETQYF
d_gene: .
v_gene: TRBV7-8
j_gene: TRBJ2-5
abundance: .

CDR3nt: TGTGCCAGCTCACCACAACACGGCCCGGATGGCTACACCTTC
CDR3aa: CASSPQHGPDGYTF
d_gene: .
v_gene: TRBV18
j_gene: TRBJ1-2
abundance: once

CDR3nt: TGTGCCAGCAGTGGAACCTACGAGCAGTACTTC
CDR3aa: CASSGTYEQYF
d_gene: .
v_gene: TRBV25-1
j_gene: TRBJ2-7
abundance: once

CDR3nt: TGTGCCAGCAGCCCGGGACTAGCCGGCTACGAGCAGTACTTC
CDR3aa: CASSPGLAGYEQYF
d_gene: TRBD2
v_gene: TRBV2
j_gene: TRBJ2-7
abundance: .

CDR3nt: TGTGCCAGCAGACAGACTAGCACAGATACGCAGTATTTT
CDR3aa: CASRQTSTDTQYF
d_gene: .
v_gene: TRBV25-1
j_gene: TRBJ2-3
abundance: .

CDR3nt: TGTGCCAGCAGCGGCTTACAGGGGTTTTACGAAGCTTTCTTT
CDR3aa: CASSGLQGFYEAFF
d_gene: TRBD1
v_gene: TRBV6-6
j_gene: TRBJ1-1
abundance: few

CDR3nt: TGTGCCAGCAATACGAGGTGGTCGGAAAAACTGTTTTTT
CDR3aa: CASNTRWSEKLFF
d_gene: .
v_gene: TRBV2
j_gene: TRBJ1-4
abundance: .

CDR3nt: TGTGCCAGCAGCCCGTCCCCCTACGAGCAGTACTTC
CDR3aa: CASSPSPYEQYF
d_gene: .
v_gene: TRBV7-2
j_gene: TRBJ2-7
abundance: once

CDR3nt: TGTGCCAGCAGCGGGCCCGGGGGGCGAGGGATGAACACTGAAGCTTTCTTT
CDR3aa: CASSGPGGRGMNTEAFF
d_gene: .
v_gene: TRBV5-6
j_gene: TRBJ1-1
abundance: .

CDR3nt: TGTGCCAGCAGCTTGGTTGACGGCTCTAAGGAAAAACTGTTTTTT
CDR3aa: CASSLVDGSKEKLFF
d_gene: .
v_gene: TRBV5-6
j_gene: TRBJ1-4
abundance: .

CDR3nt: TGTGCCTGGAGTGTAACAGGTTCCTATGGCTACACCTTC
CDR3aa: CAWSVTGSYGYTF
d_gene: .
v_gene: TRBV30
j_gene: TRBJ1-2
abundance: .

CDR3nt: TGTGCCAGTAGTATAGCTACAGGGGACTCTGGGGCCAACGTCCTGACTTTC
CDR3aa: CASSIATGDSGANVLTF
d_gene: TRBD1
v_gene: TRBV19
j_gene: TRBJ2-6
abundance: .

CDR3nt: TGTGCCAGCAGCTTAGACACCTATGGCTACACCTTC
CDR3aa: CASSLDTYGYTF
d_gene: .
v_gene: TRBV7-6
j_gene: TRBJ1-2
abundance: .

CDR3nt: TGTGCCATCAGTCGCCGGCCGGCAGGAGAGAACACTGAAGCTTTCTTT
CDR3aa: CAISRRPAGENTEAFF
d_gene: .
v_gene: TRBV10-3
j_gene: TRBJ1-1
abundance: .

CDR3nt: TGCGCCAGCAGCTTTTCCGGGACAGGGGCCGAAAAACTGTTTTTT
CDR3aa: CASSFSGTGAEKLFF
d_gene: TRBD1
v_gene: TRBV5-1
j_gene: TRBJ1-4
abundance: .

CDR3nt: TGTGCCAGCAGCTTGTATATGGGAGGGGGGTTGGATACGCAGTATTTT
CDR3aa: CASSLYMGGGLDTQYF
d_gene: .
v_gene: TRBV5-4
j_gene: TRBJ2-3
abundance: once

CDR3nt: TGTGCCAGCAGTGTGCAGACCCAAGAGACCCAGTACTTC
CDR3aa: CASSVQTQETQYF
d_gene: .
v_gene: TRBV6-1
j_gene: TRBJ2-5
abundance: once

CDR3nt: TGTGCCAGCAGTTTAAGCGGGAGGAAGACAGATACGCAGTATTTT
CDR3aa: CASSLSGRKTDTQYF
d_gene: TRBD2
v_gene: TRBV27
j_gene: TRBJ2-3
abundance: .

CDR3nt: TGTGCCAGCAGTTCAAAGCGGATAACAGATACGCAGTATTTT
CDR3aa: CASSSKRITDTQYF
d_gene: .
v_gene: TRBV27
j_gene: TRBJ2-3
abundance: .

CDR3nt: TGTGCCAGCAGCTTGTGGACTTCTAGCACAGATACGCAGTATTTT
CDR3aa: CASSLWTSSTDTQYF
d_gene: .
v_gene: TRBV7-8
j_gene: TRBJ2-3
abundance: .

CDR3nt: TGTGCCAGCAGCTCGCTAGGGCAGGGGCCCTACGAGCAGTACTTC
CDR3aa: CASSSLGQGPYEQYF
d_gene: .
v_gene: TRBV5-4
j_gene: TRBJ2-7
abundance: .

CDR3nt: TGTGCCAGTAGGACTCAAGGGGTTTCCTATAATTCACCCCTCCACTTT
CDR3aa: CASRTQGVSYNSPLHF
d_gene: .
v_gene: TRBV19
j_gene: TRBJ1-6
abundance: once

CDR3nt: TGTGCCAGCAGTCCCCGGTCTAGCGGGGGGCGGAATGAGCAGTTCTTC
CDR3aa: CASSPRSSGGRNEQFF
d_gene: TRBD2
v_gene: TRBV27
j_gene: TRBJ2-1
abundance: few

CDR3nt: TGTGCCAGCAGTGAGAGGGGGGCTAAGTATAGCAATCAGCCCCAGCATTTT
CDR3aa: CASSERGAKYSNQPQHF
d_gene: .
v_gene: TRBV6-1
j_gene: TRBJ1-5
abundance: many

CDR3nt: TGCAGCATCATGGGGCAGGGGATGATTGAAGCTTTCTTT
CDR3aa: CSIMGQGMIEAFF
d_gene: .
v_gene: TRBV29-1
j_gene: TRBJ1-1
abundance: .

CDR3nt: TGTGCCAGCAGCTTGGGGGCAGGTCCGAGCAATGAGCAGTTCTTC
CDR3aa: CASSLGAGPSNEQFF
d_gene: .
v_gene: TRBV5-5
j_gene: TRBJ2-1
abundance: .

CDR3nt: TGTGCCATCATGCGGCAGTTGAACACTGAAGCTTTCTTT
CDR3aa: CAIMRQLNTEAFF
d_gene: .
v_gene: TRBV10-3
j_gene: TRBJ1-1
abundance: few

CDR3nt: TGCGCCAGCCGGGTGGAATGGGACACCGGGGAGCTGTTTTTT
CDR3aa: CASRVEWDTGELFF
d_gene: .
v_gene: TRBV5-1
j_gene: TRBJ2-2
abundance: .